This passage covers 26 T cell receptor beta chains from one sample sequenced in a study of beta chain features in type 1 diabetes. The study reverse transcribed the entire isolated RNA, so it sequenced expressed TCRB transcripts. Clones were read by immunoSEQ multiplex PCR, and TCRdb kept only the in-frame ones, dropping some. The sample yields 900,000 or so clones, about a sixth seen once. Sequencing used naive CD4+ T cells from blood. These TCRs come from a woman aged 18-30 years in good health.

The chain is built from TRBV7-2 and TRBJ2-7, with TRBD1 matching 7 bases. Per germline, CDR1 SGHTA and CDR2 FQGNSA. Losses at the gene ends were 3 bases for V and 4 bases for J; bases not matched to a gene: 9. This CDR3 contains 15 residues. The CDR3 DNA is TGTGCCAGCAGCTTGGGGCAGGGGGTTGGGTACGAGCAGTACTTC. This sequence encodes CASSLGQGVGYEQYF.

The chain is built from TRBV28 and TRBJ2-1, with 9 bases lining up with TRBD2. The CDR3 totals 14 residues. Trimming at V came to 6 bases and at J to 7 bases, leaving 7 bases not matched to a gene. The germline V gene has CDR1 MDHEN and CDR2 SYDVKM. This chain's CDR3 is CASRAGGSMNEQFF. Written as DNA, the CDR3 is TGTGCCAGCAGAGCGGGAGGCTCTATGAATGAGCAGTTCTTC. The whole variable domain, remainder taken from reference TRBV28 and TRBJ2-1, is DVKVTQSSRYLVKRTGEKVFLECVQDMDHENMFWYRQDPGLGLRLIYFSYDVKMKEKGDIPEGYSVSREKKERFSLILESASTNQTSMYLCASRAGGSMNEQFFGPGTRLTVL.

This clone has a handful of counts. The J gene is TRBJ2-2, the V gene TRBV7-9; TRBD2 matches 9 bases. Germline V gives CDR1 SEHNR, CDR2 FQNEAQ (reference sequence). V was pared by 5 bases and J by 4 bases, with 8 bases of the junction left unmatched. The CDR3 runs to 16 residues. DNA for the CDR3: TGTGCCAGCAGCAGCGGGGGGTCCCCCTCCACCGGGGAGCTGTTTTTT. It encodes CASSSGGSPSTGELFF.

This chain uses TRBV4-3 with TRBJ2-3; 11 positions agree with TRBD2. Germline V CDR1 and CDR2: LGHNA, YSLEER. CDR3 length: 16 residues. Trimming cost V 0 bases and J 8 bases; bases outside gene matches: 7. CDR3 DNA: TGCGCCAGCAGCCAAGATTGGACTAGCGGGTTTATTACGCAGTATTTT. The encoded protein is CASSQDWTSGFITQYF.

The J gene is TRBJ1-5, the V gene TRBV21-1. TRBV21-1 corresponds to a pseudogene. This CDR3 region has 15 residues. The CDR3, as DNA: TGTGCCAGCAGCAAAGCCAGCCGGAGCAATCAGCCCCAGCATTTT. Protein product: CASSKASRSNQPQHF.

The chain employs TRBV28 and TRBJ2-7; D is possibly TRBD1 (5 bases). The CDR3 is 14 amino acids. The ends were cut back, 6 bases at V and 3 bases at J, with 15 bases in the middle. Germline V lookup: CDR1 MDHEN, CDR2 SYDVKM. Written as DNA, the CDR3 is TGTGCCAGCAGCCGTCAAAGGGGTTTCTACGAGCAGTACTTC. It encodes CASSRQRGFYEQYF. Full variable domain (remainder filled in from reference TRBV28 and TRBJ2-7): DVKVTQSSRYLVKRTGEKVFLECVQDMDHENMFWYRQDPGLGLRLIYFSYDVKMKEKGDIPEGYSVSREKKERFSLILESASTNQTSMYLCASSRQRGFYEQYFGPGTRLTVT.

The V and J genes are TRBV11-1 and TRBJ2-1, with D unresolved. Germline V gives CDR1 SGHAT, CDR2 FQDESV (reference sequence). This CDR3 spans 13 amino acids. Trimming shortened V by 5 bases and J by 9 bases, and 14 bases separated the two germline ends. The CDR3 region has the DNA TGTGCCAGCAGCCCGGCCGGGTACGCTGAGCAGTTCTTC. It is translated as CASSPAGYAEQFF.

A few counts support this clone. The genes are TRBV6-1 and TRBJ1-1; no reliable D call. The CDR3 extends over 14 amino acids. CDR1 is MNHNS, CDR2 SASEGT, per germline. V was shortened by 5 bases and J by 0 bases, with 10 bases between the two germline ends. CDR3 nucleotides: TGTGCCAGCAGTCCCCGGGGTTTGAACACTGAAGCTTTCTTT. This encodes CASSPRGLNTEAFF.

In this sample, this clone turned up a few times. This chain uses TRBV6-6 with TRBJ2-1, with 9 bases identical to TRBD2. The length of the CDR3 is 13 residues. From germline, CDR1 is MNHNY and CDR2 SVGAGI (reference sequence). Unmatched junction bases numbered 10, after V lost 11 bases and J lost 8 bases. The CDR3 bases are TGTGCCGTAAAAGCGGGAGGAGGGTATGAGCAGTTCTTC. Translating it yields CAVKAGGGYEQFF.

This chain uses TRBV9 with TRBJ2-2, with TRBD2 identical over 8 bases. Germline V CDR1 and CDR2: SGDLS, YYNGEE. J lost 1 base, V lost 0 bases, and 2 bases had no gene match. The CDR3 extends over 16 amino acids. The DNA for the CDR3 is TGTGCCAGCAGCGTAGCAAGCGGGAGGAACACCGGGGAGCTGTTTTTT. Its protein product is CASSVASGRNTGELFF.

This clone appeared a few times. Written as DNA, the CDR3 is TGTGCCAGCTCACCACCGTCCTTCAGCACAGATACGCAGTATTTT. Its protein is CASSPPSFSTDTQYF. This sequence joins TRBV18 and TRBJ2-3; D remains unclear. Germline CDR1 and CDR2: KGHSH and LQKENI. The CDR3 runs 15 residues. Trimming stripped 0 bases from V and 0 bases from J, with 7 bases between.

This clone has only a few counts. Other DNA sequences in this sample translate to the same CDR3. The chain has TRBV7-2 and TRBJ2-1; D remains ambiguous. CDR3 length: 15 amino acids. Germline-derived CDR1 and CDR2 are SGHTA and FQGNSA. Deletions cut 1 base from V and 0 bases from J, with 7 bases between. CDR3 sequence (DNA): TGTGCCAGCAGCTTAGGTCCGAGCTCCTACAATGAGCAGTTCTTC. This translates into CASSLGPSSYNEQFF.

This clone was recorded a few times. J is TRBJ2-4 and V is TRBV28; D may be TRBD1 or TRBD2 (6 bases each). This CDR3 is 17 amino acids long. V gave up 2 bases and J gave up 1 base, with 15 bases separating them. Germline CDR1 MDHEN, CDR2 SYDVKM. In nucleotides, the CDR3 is TGTGCCAGCAGTTTAAGGGGGGATAAAGTGGCCAAAAACATTCAGTACTTC. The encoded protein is CASSLRGDKVAKNIQYF.

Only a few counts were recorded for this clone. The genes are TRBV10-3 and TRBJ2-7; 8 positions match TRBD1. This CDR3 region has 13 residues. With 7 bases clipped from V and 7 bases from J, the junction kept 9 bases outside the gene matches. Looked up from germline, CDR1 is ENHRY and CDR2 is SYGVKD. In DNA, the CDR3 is TGTGCCATCAAAGGGACAGGCCCTGCAGAGCAGTACTTC. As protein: CAIKGTGPAEQYF.

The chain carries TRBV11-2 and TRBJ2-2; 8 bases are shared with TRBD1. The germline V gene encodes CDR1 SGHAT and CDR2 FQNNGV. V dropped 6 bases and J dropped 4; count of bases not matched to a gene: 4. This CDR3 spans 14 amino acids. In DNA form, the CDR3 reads TGTGCCAGCAGACGGACAGGGAGCACCGGGGAGCTGTTTTTT. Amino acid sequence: CASRRTGSTGELFF.

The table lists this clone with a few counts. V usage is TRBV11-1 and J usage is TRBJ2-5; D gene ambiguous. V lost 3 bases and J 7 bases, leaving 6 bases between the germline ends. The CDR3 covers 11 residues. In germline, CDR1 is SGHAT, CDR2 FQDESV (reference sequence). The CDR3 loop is CASSLPGTQYF. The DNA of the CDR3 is TGTGCCAGCAGCTTGCCTGGGACCCAGTACTTC.

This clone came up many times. CDR3 DNA: TGTGCCATCAGAGTTTCGGGAGATCCTAACAATGAGCAGTTCTTC. This encodes CAIRVSGDPNNEQFF. The chain uses TRBV10-3 and TRBJ2-1; a weak D match, TRBD2 (6 bases). CDR3 size: 15 residues. Trimming took 6 bases from V and 5 from J, leaving 17 bases between them. Per the germline V gene, CDR1 is ENHRY and CDR2 is SYGVKD.

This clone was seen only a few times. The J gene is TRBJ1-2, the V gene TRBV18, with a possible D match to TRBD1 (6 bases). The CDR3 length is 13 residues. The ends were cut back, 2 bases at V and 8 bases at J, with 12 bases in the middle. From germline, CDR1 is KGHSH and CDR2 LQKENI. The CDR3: CASSPVGGLGYTF. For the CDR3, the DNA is TGTGCCAGCTCACCAGTCGGGGGCTTAGGCTACACCTTC.

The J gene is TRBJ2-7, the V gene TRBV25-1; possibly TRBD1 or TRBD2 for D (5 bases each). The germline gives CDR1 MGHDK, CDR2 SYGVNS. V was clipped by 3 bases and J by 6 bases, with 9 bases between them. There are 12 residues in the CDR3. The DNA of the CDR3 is TGTGCCAGCAGTGAGTCGGGGCGCGAGCAGTACTTC. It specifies CASSESGREQYF.

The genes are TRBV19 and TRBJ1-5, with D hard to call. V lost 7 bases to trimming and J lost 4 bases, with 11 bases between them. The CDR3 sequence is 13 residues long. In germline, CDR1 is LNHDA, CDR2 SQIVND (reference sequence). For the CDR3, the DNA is TGTGCCAGTATGCCAAGGACGAATCAGCCCCAGCATTTT. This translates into CASMPRTNQPQHF.

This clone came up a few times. CDR3: CASRPLQGAYRETQYF. In DNA form, the CDR3 reads TGTGCCAGCAGACCTTTACAGGGGGCATACAGAGAGACCCAGTACTTC. The rearrangement links TRBV27 to TRBJ2-5, with 9 positions matching TRBD1. The CDR3 runs to 16 residues. Germline V gene lookup returns CDR1 MNHEY and CDR2 SMNVEV (reference sequence). The V and J ends lost 6 bases and 4 bases, in that order; junction bases with no gene match: 12.

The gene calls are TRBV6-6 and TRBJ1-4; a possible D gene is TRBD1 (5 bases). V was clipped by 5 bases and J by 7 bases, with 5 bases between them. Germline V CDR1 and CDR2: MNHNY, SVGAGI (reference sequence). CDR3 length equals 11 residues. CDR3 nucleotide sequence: TGTGCCAGCAGTACAGGTGAAAAACTGTTTTTT. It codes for CASSTGEKLFF.

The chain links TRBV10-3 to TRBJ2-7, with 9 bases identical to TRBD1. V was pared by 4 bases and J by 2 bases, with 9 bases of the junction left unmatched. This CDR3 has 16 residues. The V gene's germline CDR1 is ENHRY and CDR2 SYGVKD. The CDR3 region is CAISGEIGQGTYEQYF. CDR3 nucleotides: TGTGCCATCAGTGGGGAGATAGGACAGGGGACCTACGAGCAGTACTTC.

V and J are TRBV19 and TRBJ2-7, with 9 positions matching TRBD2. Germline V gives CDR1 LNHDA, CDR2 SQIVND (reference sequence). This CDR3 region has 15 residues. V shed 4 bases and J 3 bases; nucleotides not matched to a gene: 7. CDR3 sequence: CASSTIAGVSYEQYF. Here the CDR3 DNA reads TGTGCCAGTAGTACCATAGCGGGAGTGAGCTACGAGCAGTACTTC.

CDR3 DNA sequence: TGTGCCAGCAGCTTCTCCATTCTAGCGGGAGTGCAGTACTTC. Amino acids: CASSFSILAGVQYF. This chain connects TRBV11-2 to TRBJ2-7; 10 nucleotides align to TRBD2. Looked up from germline, CDR1 is SGHAT and CDR2 is FQNNGV. Unmatched junction bases numbered 8, after V lost 3 bases and J lost 9 bases. CDR3 size: 14 residues.

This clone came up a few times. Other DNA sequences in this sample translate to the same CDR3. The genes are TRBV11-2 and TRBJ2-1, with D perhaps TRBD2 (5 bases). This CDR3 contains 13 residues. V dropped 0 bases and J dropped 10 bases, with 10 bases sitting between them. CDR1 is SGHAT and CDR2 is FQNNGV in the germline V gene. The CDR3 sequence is CASSLDLAREQFF. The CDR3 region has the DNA TGTGCCAGCAGCTTAGATCTAGCACGGGAGCAGTTCTTC.